This TCR beta chain derives from a study of blood T cells in healthy people across ages. The germline V gene encodes CDR1 SGHRS and CDR2 YFSETQ. V lost 2 bases and J lost 8, with 14 bases in between. This CDR3 contains 14 residues. Per-sample PBMC isolation yielded at least 7 million cells. The use of a sample-barcoded 5' primer and a J-beta primer mix characterized a second PCR of about 6 to 12 cycles. TCRdb passed the 5' RACE reads through MiXCR, listing each CDR3 protein once. This sample carries roughly 720,000 distinct CDR3 sequences, 40% to 65% of them seen once, and the ten largest clones take 41%.

J is TRBJ2-1 and V is TRBV5-1; no reliable D call. The sequence came from an elderly man in good health. The sequenced sample was blood. CDR3 amino acids: CASSLGDLMDEQFF. The CDR3 DNA follows: TGCGCCAGCAGCTTAGGTGACCTCATGGATGAGCAGTTCTTC. The full variable domain, in which reference TRBV5-1 and TRBJ2-1 provide the parts outside the CDR3, is KAGVTQTPRYLIKTRGQQVTLSCSPISGHRSVSWYQQTPGQGLQFLFEYFSETQRNKGNFPGRFSGRQFSNSRSEMNVSTLELGDSALYLCASSLGDLMDEQFFGPGTRLTVL.